This T cell receptor beta chain emerged from a study of T cells expressing NK-cell markers. At the level of the study: Researchers got TCR beta repertoires out of sorted CD3+CD56+NKG2C+, CD3+CD56+NKG2C- and CD3+CD56-NKG2C+ T cells. Within the sequenced cohort of eight donors, seven exhibited HCMV seropositivity and one was seronegative.

Regarding the study as a whole: A few of the donors also had these clonotypes leading their CD3+CD56-NKG2C+ fraction.

A 5'RACE template switching approach incorporating UMIs was used to make TCR beta cDNA. One entry per CDR3 protein, without DNA, is what TCRdb gives after re-calling the 5' RACE reads. Found here are about 390,000 distinct CDR3 sequences; the top ten clones hold about 10%. The CDR3 runs 13 residues. Details on this clonotype: What it binds is not known.

The V gene is TRBV12-3 or TRBV12-4, the J gene TRBJ2-1. The TCR comes from a woman in her forties or fifties in good health. Input material: blood T cells: a sorted CD56 or NKG2C T cell subset, CD4+ or CD8+ T cells, or bulk PBMC T cells (not recorded which). The CDR3 here is CASSLLRDNEQFF.